Shown below are 26 T cell receptor beta chains from a single sample sequenced in a study of T cell responses to AZD1222 COVID-19 vaccine. Only in-frame clones appear in the TCRdb table, and some are missing; sequencing was by immunoSEQ multiplex PCR. This repertoire shows about 110,000 clones, 80% to 90% found once; its top ten account for about 15%. The sequencing used peripheral blood, collected 28 days after the second AZD1222 dose. The receptors were gathered from an adult who received the AZD1222 COVID-19 vaccine.

This chain joins TRBV11-3 and TRBJ2-2, with D uncertain. CDR1 is SGHNT and CDR2 is YENEEA in the germline V gene. The CDR3 sequence is 14 residues long. Trimming removed 5 bases from V and 3 bases from J, with 10 bases in between. In nucleotides, the CDR3 is TGTGCCAGCAGCCTAGGACCCCACACCGGGGAGCTGTTTTTT. Translation: CASSLGPHTGELFF.

The chain combines TRBV20-1 with TRBJ2-7; 12 bases are a match to TRBD2. Germline CDR1 and CDR2: DFQATT and SNEGSKA (reference sequence). The CDR3 covers 17 residues. V shed 3 bases and J 6 bases; nucleotides not matched to a gene: 15. As DNA, the CDR3 is TGCAGTGCTAGTGGGCTAGCGGGGGGGATACTCGGGGCCGAGCAGTACTTC. Translated, it gives CSASGLAGGILGAEQYF.

The CDR3 reads CASSSSWGDYGYTF. CDR3 nucleotide sequence: TGTGCCAGCAGTTCCTCCTGGGGTGACTATGGCTACACCTTC. V gene TRBV11-2 combines with J gene TRBJ1-2; D is uncertain. The V gene lost 6 bases and the J gene lost 3 bases, with 14 bases spanning the gap. The length of the CDR3 is 14 residues. Germline CDR1 SGHAT, CDR2 FQNNGV.

The rearrangement links TRBV5-1 to TRBJ1-2; D might be TRBD1 (6 bases). The CDR3 contains 15 residues. V lost 3 bases and J lost 3, with 15 bases in between. The germline V gene encodes CDR1 SGHRS and CDR2 YFSETQ. The CDR3 region has the DNA TGCGCCAGCAGCTCGGATCAGGGGTTTCACTATGGCTACACCTTC. Translated, it gives CASSSDQGFHYGYTF. Drawing the rest from reference TRBV5-1 and TRBJ1-2, the complete variable domain is KAGVTQTPRYLIKTRGQQVTLSCSPISGHRSVSWYQQTPGQGLQFLFEYFSETQRNKGNFPGRFSGRQFSNSRSEMNVSTLELGDSALYLCASSSDQGFHYGYTFGSGTRLTVV.

The rearrangement uses TRBV28 and TRBJ1-2; a possible D gene is TRBD1 (6 bases). Germline CDR1 and CDR2: MDHEN and SYDVKM. Trimming stripped 6 bases from V and 4 bases from J, with 15 bases between. The CDR3 covers 14 residues. The CDR3 spells CASRAQGRGYGYTF. CDR3 sequence (DNA): TGTGCCAGCAGGGCCCAGGGGCGCGGCTATGGCTACACCTTC.

The chain carries TRBV3-1 (or the pseudogene TRBV3-2) and TRBJ2-2; 8 bases align to TRBD2. This CDR3 has 15 residues. The trim removed 5 bases at V and 3 bases at J, leaving 5 bases unmatched. Germline-derived CDR1 and CDR2 are LGHDT and YNNKEL (reference sequence). In DNA form, the CDR3 reads TGTGCCAGCAGCTTAGGACTAGCAGACACCGGGGAGCTGTTTTTT. It encodes CASSLGLADTGELFF.

This rearrangement joins TRBV27 to TRBJ2-5; perhaps TRBD1 as D (5 bases). The germline V gene encodes CDR1 MNHEY and CDR2 SMNVEV (reference sequence). The CDR3 contains 14 residues. V was trimmed by 2 bases and J by 1 base, leaving 8 bases between them. CDR3 DNA: TGTGCCAGCAGTTTAAGGGGTACCCAAGAGACCCAGTACTTC. Protein sequence: CASSLRGTQETQYF.

The chain employs TRBV6-4 and TRBJ1-1, with D unresolved. V lost 5 bases, J lost 0 bases, and 7 bases lay in between. The CDR3 has 13 amino acids. CDR1 is MRHNA and CDR2 is SNTAGT in the germline V gene. In DNA form, the CDR3 reads TGTGCCAGCAGTCAAGGGATGAACACTGAAGCTTTCTTT. This sequence encodes CASSQGMNTEAFF.

The rearrangement joins TRBV7-8 to TRBJ1-4; possibly TRBD1 for D (5 bases). Germline V gene sequence: CDR1 SGHVS, CDR2 FQNEAQ. Trimming left V 0 bases short and J 3 bases short, with 14 bases between. CDR3 length: 17 amino acids. The CDR3 is CASSLARIRGSNEKLFF. CDR3 coding DNA: TGTGCCAGCAGCTTAGCGAGGATAAGGGGCTCTAATGAAAAACTGTTTTTT.

This rearrangement joins TRBV5-1 to TRBJ2-3; no clear D gene. Germline V gene data show CDR1 as SGHRS and CDR2 as YFSETQ. Trimming pared 0 bases from V and 0 bases from J, leaving 8 bases between. The CDR3 runs to 15 residues. The CDR3 here is CASSLVRRSTDTQYF. The DNA for the CDR3 is TGCGCCAGCAGCTTGGTGCGGAGAAGCACAGATACGCAGTATTTT.

J is TRBJ2-7 and V is TRBV5-1, with a weak D call TRBD2 (5 bases). Germline lookup yields CDR1 SGHRS and CDR2 YFSETQ. Trimming left V 4 bases short and J 5 bases short, with 16 bases between. The CDR3 is 14 residues long. The CDR3 region is CASSPPFEGHEQYF. For the CDR3, the DNA is TGCGCCAGCAGCCCCCCTTTTGAGGGCCACGAGCAGTACTTC.

Here the CDR3 reads CASSVLGGAYNEQFF. In DNA form, the CDR3 reads TGTGCCAGCAGCGTACTGGGCGGTGCCTACAATGAGCAGTTCTTC. The rearrangement links TRBV9 to TRBJ2-1; D is ambiguous. CDR1 is SGDLS, CDR2 YYNGEE, per germline. Trimming cost V 1 base and J 2 bases, with 10 bases left between them. The CDR3 is 15 amino acids. Complete variable domain (other parts from reference TRBV9 and TRBJ2-1): DSGVTQTPKHLITATGQRVTLRCSPRSGDLSVYWYQQSLDQGLQFLIQYYNGEERAKGNILERFSAQQFPDLHSELNLSSLELGDSALYFCASSVLGGAYNEQFFGPGTRLTVL.

The V call is TRBV21-1, the J call TRBJ1-5. TRBV21-1 is a documented pseudogene. The CDR3 is 18 amino acids. This CDR3 is CASSKGGSSFYSNQPQHF. CDR3 bases: TGTGCCAGCAGCAAAGGAGGTTCCAGCTTCTATAGCAATCAGCCCCAGCATTTT.

CDR3 sequence: CASSYYGAGTEAFF. The DNA of the CDR3 is TGTGCCAGCAGTTACTATGGGGCGGGCACTGAAGCTTTCTTT. V and J are TRBV6-5 and TRBJ1-1; D might be TRBD1 (5 bases). Trimming pared 1 base from V and 4 bases from J, leaving 10 bases between. CDR3 length: 14 amino acids. Germline V gene lookup returns CDR1 MNHEY and CDR2 SVGAGI.

The CDR3 is CASSQGKNIQYF. The CDR3 coding sequence is TGTGCCAGCAGTCAGGGGAAAAACATTCAGTACTTC. This sequence joins TRBV6-6 and TRBJ2-4; TRBD1 is a possible D gene (6 bases). The CDR3 is 12 residues long. Trimming stripped 5 bases from V and 4 bases from J, with 6 bases between. CDR1 is MNHNY, CDR2 SVGAGI, per germline (reference sequence).

Only one count was recorded for this clone. The chain employs TRBV19 and TRBJ2-7; D uncertain. Germline CDR1 is LNHDA and CDR2 is SQIVND (reference sequence). This CDR3 is built from 12 residues. V lost 3 bases, J lost 1 base, and 4 bases lay in between. Here the CDR3 reads CASSMKSYEQYF. DNA for the CDR3: TGTGCCAGTAGTATGAAGTCCTACGAGCAGTACTTC.

The rearrangement links TRBV10-3 to TRBJ2-6, with TRBD1 matching over 8 bases. Germline V gives CDR1 ENHRY, CDR2 SYGVKD. V shed 3 bases, J shed 2 bases, and the junction held 3 bases outside the gene matches. The CDR3 extends over 16 amino acids. The CDR3 nucleotides read TGTGCCATCAGTGAAACAGGGGGAGCTGGGGCCAACGTCCTGACTTTC. Translated: CAISETGGAGANVLTF.

The chain joins TRBV13 to TRBJ1-2; D unclear. CDR1 and CDR2 from the germline V gene are PRHDT and FYEKMQ (reference sequence). The CDR3 covers 16 residues. V lost 5 bases, J lost 8 bases, and 24 bases lay in between. CDR3 DNA sequence: TGTGCCAGCAGCCTATCGACGGATTCGGGGTTTGGGGGCTACACCTTC. The encoded protein is CASSLSTDSGFGGYTF.

This clone was found once. V and J are TRBV6-5 and TRBJ2-1, with TRBD2 identical over 7 bases. CDR1 and CDR2 (germline): MNHEY, SVGAGI. With V trimmed by 2 bases and J by 12 bases, 10 bases remained unmatched. The CDR3 extends over 14 amino acids. CDR3 nucleotide sequence: TGTGCCAGCAGTTACGGGACTACCCCTTCGAGGCAGTTCTTC. This sequence encodes CASSYGTTPSRQFF.

The chain has TRBV19 and TRBJ2-7; 12 positions match TRBD2. The CDR3 length is 15 residues. The germline V gene has CDR1 LNHDA and CDR2 SQIVND (reference sequence). V shed 7 bases, J shed 3 bases, and the junction held 7 bases outside the gene matches. As DNA, the CDR3 is TGTGCCAGTACCCCTAGCGGGAGGGCCAGCTACGAGCAGTACTTC. Translation gives CASTPSGRASYEQYF.

This clone was counted a few times. J is TRBJ1-1 and V is TRBV12-3 or TRBV12-4; D gene uncertain. CDR3 length: 11 amino acids. The V end was cut by 4 bases, the J end by 2 bases, with 2 bases between. The CDR3 region has the DNA TGTGCCAGCAGTTCCAACACTGAAGCTTTCTTT. It is translated as CASSSNTEAFF.

The chain recombines TRBV28 with TRBJ1-2; 11 bases fit TRBD1. Germline V lookup: CDR1 MDHEN, CDR2 SYDVKM. This CDR3 has 14 residues. The V gene end was trimmed by 8 bases and the J gene end by 4 bases; junction bases not matched to a gene: 6. This CDR3 reads CASWTGGYGYGYTF. CDR3 in DNA: TGTGCCAGCTGGACAGGGGGCTACGGCTATGGCTACACCTTC.

This sequence joins TRBV10-3 and TRBJ1-2, with D tentatively TRBD1 (6 bases). The length of the CDR3 is 14 residues. V lost 0 bases, J lost 3 bases, and 8 bases lay in between. Germline-derived CDR1 and CDR2 are ENHRY and SYGVKD. Written as DNA, the CDR3 is TGTGCCATCAGTGAGTCTGACAGGTACTATGGCTACACCTTC. Translated, it gives CAISESDRYYGYTF.

The chain has TRBV5-1 and TRBJ1-1, with D hard to call. This CDR3 region has 16 residues. Germline lookup yields CDR1 SGHRS and CDR2 YFSETQ. The V end was cut by 0 bases, the J end by 0 bases, with 12 bases between. This chain's CDR3 is CASSLAGRSMNTEAFF. The CDR3 DNA sequence: TGCGCCAGCAGCTTGGCGGGGAGGAGCATGAACACTGAAGCTTTCTTT.

This sequence joins TRBV4-2 and TRBJ2-1; D not resolved. Deletions cut 0 bases from V and 8 bases from J, with 8 bases between. The CDR3 runs to 13 residues. Germline lookup yields CDR1 LGHNA and CDR2 YNFKEQ. CDR3 residues: CASSQELVYEQFF. CDR3 DNA: TGTGCCAGCAGCCAAGAATTAGTCTATGAGCAGTTCTTC.

The gene calls are TRBV7-6 and TRBJ2-2; no clear D. The V gene lost 1 base and the J gene lost 8 bases, with 5 bases spanning the gap. The germline gives CDR1 SGHVS, CDR2 FNYEAQ. This CDR3 comprises 12 residues. In nucleotides, the CDR3 is TGTGCCAGCAGCTTAGTCGAGGGGGAGCTGTTTTTT. Amino acid sequence: CASSLVEGELFF.